This TCR beta chain was sequenced for a study of T cells in localized non-small cell lung cancer (dated by TCRdb to the early 2020s). Notes on the research overall: The study analyzed T cell repertoires of about 230 early-stage NSCLC patients, comparing tumors and uninvolved tumor-adjacent lungs. The cohort was made up of about 240 treatment-naive NSCLC patients whose localized lung tumors had been resected. The mean age of the NSCLC patients was under 70 years, with 130 or so men and approximately 100 women. Findings and caveats that apply to the study as a whole: Because multi-region sequencing of the tumors was not done, intratumor heterogeneity could not be ruled out. Because the study design was exploratory, TCR variables were selected using unadjusted p-values without false-discovery rate correction. Higher blood T cell density associated with longer overall survival, while higher adjacent-lung clonality associated with shorter survival. Uninvolved tumor-adjacent lung showed the highest T cell clonality, higher than tumor, which suggests more focused antigenic responses in the adjacent lung. A median of around 57 of the top 100 tumor clones turned up in the paired uninvolved adjacent lung, and under 30 of those clones also ranked among the top 100 of that same adjacent lung.

TCR beta CDR3 regions were sequenced from DNA using the immunoSEQ Assay. Concerning the study's data processing: T cell density was computed as TCR beta template counts normalized to usable DNA estimated by amplifying housekeeping genes. Richness was estimated with the preseqR package, extrapolating to 400,000 templates for PBMC samples and 120,000 templates for tissue samples. Clonality was defined as one minus Pielou's evenness. Differential abundance testing on productive amino-acid clonotypes, with a minimum total count of 5 and an alpha of 0.1, was used to identify tissue-enriched TCRs. The Jaccard Index and the Morisita Overlap Index were used to measure repertoire overlap between compartments. GLIPH grouped TCR beta CDR3s together with public tetramer-defined viral CDR3s, and a viral motif had to include at least three viral sequences and also show V-gene enrichment. TCRdb's version of the immuneACCESS table is confined to in-frame rearrangements and falls short of the full clone set. An unresolved V gene accounts for under half of the shortfall where checked; the remainder is of unknown origin. V and J calls and clone size are those listed in that table; D and trimming were worked out from the DNA. A total of roughly 1,300 clones appear in this sample, 16% of them only once. Less than 10% of the sample is held by the ten biggest clonotypes.

Counted from cysteine to phenylalanine, this CDR3 has 18 amino acids. Only the CDR3 portion is preserved as DNA: 54 bases, with reading frame beginning at the first base. Trimming removed 1 base from V and 3 bases from J; the gene matches leave 13 bases unexplained. As encoded in the germline V gene, CDR1 is MGHRA while CDR2 is YSYEKL. Uninvolved adjacent lung was sampled at least 2 cm away from the tumor margin, and two independent pathologists confirmed that the tissue had no atypia. At diagnosis, peripheral blood, uninvolved tumor-adjacent lung and tumor were collected and were preserved as a mix of fresh-frozen and FFPE material. This clone has a handful of counts. Its binding antigen is unknown. Base qualities are not provided; no much larger clone lies one nucleotide away.

This specimen was normal lung tissue next to the tumor, taken before any cancer treatment. The source is a woman aged 35 to 69 with stage I lung adenocarcinoma. The chain uses TRBV4-1 and TRBJ2-7, with TRBD2 identical over 9 junction bases. Here is the DNA: TGCGCCAGCAGCCAAGGTCCAGCGGGGGGCCTCAAGAACTACGAGCAGTACTTC. Translated, it gives CASSQGPAGGLKNYEQYF.